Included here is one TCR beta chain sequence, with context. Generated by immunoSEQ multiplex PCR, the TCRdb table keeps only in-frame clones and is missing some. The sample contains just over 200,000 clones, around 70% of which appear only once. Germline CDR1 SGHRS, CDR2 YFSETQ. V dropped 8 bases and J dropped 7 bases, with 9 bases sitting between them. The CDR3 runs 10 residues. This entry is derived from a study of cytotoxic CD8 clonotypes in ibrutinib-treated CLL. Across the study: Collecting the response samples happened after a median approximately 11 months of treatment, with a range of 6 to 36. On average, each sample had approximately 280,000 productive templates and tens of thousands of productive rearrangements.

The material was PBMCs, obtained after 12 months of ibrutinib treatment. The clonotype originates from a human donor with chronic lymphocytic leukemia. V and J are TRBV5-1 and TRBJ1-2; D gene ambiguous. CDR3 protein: CASSEIGYTF. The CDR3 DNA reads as TGCGCCAGTAGCGAGATTGGCTACACCTTC.